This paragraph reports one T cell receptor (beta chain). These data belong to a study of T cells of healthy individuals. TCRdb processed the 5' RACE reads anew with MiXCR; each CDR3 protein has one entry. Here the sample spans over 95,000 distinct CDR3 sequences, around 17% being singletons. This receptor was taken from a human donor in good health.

Here the CDR3 DNA reads TGTGCCAGCAGCTGGACCTCCGGGACAGGCGAGCAGTACTTC. Its protein is CASSWTSGTGEQYF. This chain uses TRBV5-6 with TRBJ2-7, with 8 bases lining up with TRBD1. The CDR3 runs 14 residues. Germline V gives CDR1 SGHDT, CDR2 YYEEEE. V was clipped by 3 bases and J by 6 bases; unmatched bases: 8. The full variable domain, with the rest looked up from reference TRBV5-6 and TRBJ2-7, is DAGVTQSPTHLIKTRGQQVTLRCSPKSGHDTVSWYQQALGQGPQFIFQYYEEEERQRGNFPDRFSGHQFPNYSSELNVNALLLGDSALYLCASSWTSGTGEQYFGPGTRLTVT.